The 24 T cell receptor beta chains in this list originate from one sample, sequenced in a study of Graves' ophthalmopathy and Graves' hyperthyroidism. RNA transcripts were the template, and TCR beta CDR3 regions were amplified from them. HTBI-primed RT-PCR formed the first round, and a multiplex PCR formed the second. From the multiplex PCR reads, TCRdb called clonotypes with MiXCR, one entry per CDR3 protein. The sample has about 210,000 distinct CDR3 sequences, roughly 29% seen once. Input material: peripheral blood. These receptors were obtained from a man in his forties or fifties with Graves' ophthalmopathy.

V is TRBV28 and J is TRBJ2-2, with a possible D match to TRBD1 (6 bases). Germline-derived CDR1 and CDR2 are MDHEN and SYDVKM. This CDR3 has 18 residues. With 2 bases removed from V and 9 bases from J, the gap between germline ends came to 25 bases. CDR3 sequence: CASSLMGEGRGPDRELFF. Written as DNA, the CDR3 is TGTGCCAGCAGTTTAATGGGAGAAGGCAGGGGTCCGGACCGGGAGCTGTTTTTT.

This CDR3 reads CASSLRWGSNSYEQYF. CDR3 coding DNA: TGTGCCAGCAGTTTACGCTGGGGGTCGAACTCCTACGAGCAGTACTTC. The chain uses TRBV27 and TRBJ2-7, with D tentatively TRBD1 or TRBD2 (5 bases each). V was trimmed by 2 bases and J by 0 bases, leaving 14 bases between them. Germline values: CDR1 MNHEY, CDR2 SMNVEV (reference sequence). This CDR3 has 16 amino acids.

This clonotype was counted ten times or more. The DNA for the CDR3 is TGTGCCAGCTCTCGACTAGCGGGAGAAGGGGGCATTCAGTACTTC. As protein: CASSRLAGEGGIQYF. The chain couples TRBV6-2 or TRBV6-3 to TRBJ2-4, with TRBD2 matching 12 bases. Germline values: CDR1 MNHEY, CDR2 SVGEGT. V shed 8 bases and J 9 bases; nucleotides not matched to a gene: 11. The length of the CDR3 is 15 residues.

This clonotype was counted ten times or more. The chain has TRBV30 and TRBJ1-5; D might be TRBD1 (6 bases). The CDR3 contains 15 residues. Per germline, CDR1 GTSNPN and CDR2 SVGIG (reference sequence). With 2 bases removed from V and 1 base from J, the gap between germline ends came to 12 bases. The CDR3 DNA sequence: TGTGCCTGGAGTATAGGGGGGTTGAGCAATCAGCCCCAGCATTTT. The encoded protein is CAWSIGGLSNQPQHF.

The chain carries TRBV20-1 and TRBJ2-7; D is perhaps TRBD2 (7 bases). In germline, CDR1 is DFQATT, CDR2 SNEGSKA (reference sequence). The CDR3 has 15 amino acids. Trimming removed 2 bases at V and 6 bases at J, with 20 bases between. The DNA of the CDR3 is TGCAGTGCTAGACCGCATGGGGGAGGGGGGAGCGAGCAGTACTTC. Translated, it gives CSARPHGGGGSEQYF.

This clonotype was counted many times. The chain employs TRBV20-1 and TRBJ2-4; D is ambiguous. Germline CDR1 and CDR2: DFQATT and SNEGSKA (reference sequence). With 7 bases removed from V and 0 bases from J, the gap between germline ends came to 10 bases. The CDR3 totals 13 residues. The CDR3 sequence is CSGSTVAKNIQYF. In DNA form, the CDR3 reads TGCAGTGGGTCGACCGTAGCCAAAAACATTCAGTACTTC.

This clonotype was observed many times. The DNA of the CDR3 is TGTGCCACCAGCCTCGCGGTGACAGGGTGGGATTTGCAGTACTTC. Residues: CATSLAVTGWDLQYF. The chain joins TRBV24-1 to TRBJ2-7, with 7 bases lining up with TRBD1. This CDR3 comprises 15 residues. Germline V gene sequence: CDR1 KGHDR, CDR2 SFDVKD. V was pared by 7 bases and J by 9 bases, with 17 bases of the junction left unmatched.

The sample holds many counts of this clonotype. This chain joins TRBV4-1 and TRBJ2-7; D is uncertain. The ends were cut back, 1 base at V and 2 bases at J, with 6 bases in the middle. The V gene's germline CDR1 is MGHRA and CDR2 YSYEKL. This CDR3 contains 13 residues. CDR3 nucleotide sequence: TGCGCCAGCAGCCAAGTGCCGGCCTACGAGCAGTACTTC. This sequence encodes CASSQVPAYEQYF.

This clonotype was seen more than once but under ten times. This sequence joins TRBV11-2 and TRBJ1-2, with TRBD1 matching over 8 bases. The germline CDR1 and CDR2 sequences are SGHAT and FQNNGV. The V gene end was trimmed by 9 bases and the J gene end by 2 bases; junction bases not matched to a gene: 5. The CDR3 totals 13 residues. DNA of the CDR3: TGTGCCAGTACGGCAGGGGGCAACTATGGCTACACCTTC. This encodes CASTAGGNYGYTF.

This clonotype has at least ten counts. This chain links TRBV6-2 or TRBV6-3 with TRBJ2-5; TRBD1 matches at 12 bases. Per germline, CDR1 MNHEY and CDR2 SVGEGT. The ends lost 7 bases at V and 5 bases at J; junction bases unmatched: 14. The CDR3 extends over 17 amino acids. The CDR3 sequence is CASKLEGRDRGLETQYF. The CDR3 DNA sequence: TGTGCCAGCAAGCTCGAAGGCCGGGACAGGGGGCTGGAGACCCAGTACTTC.

CDR3 residues: CASSLRLGQAGNTIYF. The CDR3 coding sequence is TGTGCCAGCAGCCTCCGGCTAGGACAGGCTGGAAACACCATATATTTT. The chain employs TRBV11-2 and TRBJ1-3; the match to TRBD1 covers 7 bases. Looked up from germline, CDR1 is SGHAT and CDR2 is FQNNGV. The CDR3 length is 16 residues. V lost 5 bases, J lost 2 bases, and 9 bases stayed unmatched.

The V call is TRBV4-1, the J call TRBJ1-1, with no clear D. Germline V lookup: CDR1 MGHRA, CDR2 YSYEKL. The CDR3 runs 15 residues. Trimming took off 4 bases at V and 0 bases at J, with 12 bases between the two ends. This chain's CDR3 is CASSRGNGLNTEAFF. The CDR3 DNA reads as TGCGCCAGCAGCCGAGGTAACGGACTGAACACTGAAGCTTTCTTT.

The J gene is TRBJ2-5, the V gene TRBV6-2 or TRBV6-3; 9 bases are a match to TRBD1. The CDR3 contains 15 residues. Germline lookup yields CDR1 MNHEY and CDR2 SVGEGT. Trimming removed 5 bases from V and 5 bases from J; junction bases left unmatched: 9. The CDR3 region is CASSKGQGVSETQYF. CDR3 coding DNA: TGTGCCAGCAGTAAGGGACAGGGTGTATCGGAGACCCAGTACTTC.

V usage is TRBV28 and J usage is TRBJ2-7, with a weak D call TRBD2 (6 bases). V was shortened by 7 bases and J by 4 bases, with 23 bases between the two germline ends. The CDR3 length is 16 residues. The germline gives CDR1 MDHEN, CDR2 SYDVKM. The CDR3 spells CASTISLGGLGYEQYF. The CDR3 DNA is TGTGCCAGCACCATAAGTCTGGGGGGTTTAGGGTACGAGCAGTACTTC.

This clonotype was detected ten times or more. V is TRBV20-1 and J is TRBJ2-7; 16 bases fit TRBD2. V was pared by 6 bases and J by 3 bases, with 8 bases of the junction left unmatched. The CDR3 contains 16 residues. Germline CDR1 DFQATT, CDR2 SNEGSKA (reference sequence). CDR3 protein: CSAQGTSGRAVYEQYF. The CDR3 nucleotides are TGCAGTGCCCAGGGGACTAGCGGGAGGGCCGTCTACGAGCAGTACTTC.

The table lists this clonotype with a few counts. The genes are TRBV12-3 or TRBV12-4 and TRBJ1-1, with unresolved D. This CDR3 is 13 amino acids long. V dropped 7 bases and J dropped 0 bases, with 9 bases sitting between them. CDR3 in amino acids: CASTLELNTEAFF. The DNA for the CDR3 is TGTGCCAGCACCCTGGAACTGAACACTGAAGCTTTCTTT.

The gene calls are TRBV6-1 and TRBJ1-2; weak D call: TRBD1 (6 bases). Germline V gene lookup returns CDR1 MNHNS and CDR2 SASEGT. The CDR3 runs to 13 residues. Trimming stripped 6 bases from V and 5 bases from J, with 13 bases between. The CDR3: CASRLLQGYGYTF. CDR3 coding DNA: TGTGCCAGCAGACTCCTACAGGGTTATGGCTACACCTTC.

This clonotype was counted at least ten times. V gene TRBV13 combines with J gene TRBJ2-5; TRBD1 agrees at 12 bases. The CDR3 contains 15 residues. In germline, CDR1 is PRHDT, CDR2 FYEKMQ (reference sequence). J lost 4 bases, V lost 5 bases, and 5 bases had no gene match. The CDR3, as DNA: TGTGCCAGCAGCGAGGGACAGGGGGCGGGAGAGACCCAGTACTTC. This gives the protein CASSEGQGAGETQYF. Full variable domain (outside the CDR3, taken from reference TRBV13 and TRBJ2-5): AAGVIQSPRHLIKEKRETATLKCYPIPRHDTVYWYQQGPGQDPQFLISFYEKMQSDKGSIPDRFSAQQFSDYHSELNMSSLELGDSALYFCASSEGQGAGETQYFGPGTRLLVL.

This clonotype was counted ten times or more. The chain uses TRBV7-3 and TRBJ1-2, with D tentatively TRBD1 (6 bases). The V end lost 5 bases, the J end lost 8 bases, and 15 bases lay between the germline ends. The CDR3 has 13 residues. Per the germline V gene, CDR1 is SGHTA and CDR2 is FQGTGA. The CDR3 coding sequence is TGTGCCAGCAGCCCAGGGGTAGGGGGAGGCTACACCTTC. Its translation: CASSPGVGGGYTF.

This chain joins TRBV6-1 and TRBJ2-7, with 10 bases aligning to TRBD2. The germline V gene has CDR1 MNHNS and CDR2 SASEGT. The CDR3 loop spans 15 amino acids. The junction had 9 bases not matched to a gene; V was cut back by 7 bases and J by 3 bases. Written as DNA, the CDR3 is TGTGCCAGCACCCCGACTAGCGGGTTTGTCTACGAGCAGTACTTC. This translates into CASTPTSGFVYEQYF.

The V gene is TRBV2, the J gene TRBJ1-2; D is perhaps TRBD1 (6 bases). This CDR3 spans 14 amino acids. The germline CDR1 and CDR2 sequences are SNHLY and FYNNEI. V lost 4 bases, J lost 2 bases, and 11 bases lay in between. The DNA of the CDR3 is TGTGCCAGCAGTGTAGGGGGACGCAACTATGGCTACACCTTC. It specifies CASSVGGRNYGYTF.

This clonotype was picked up many times. The rearrangement uses TRBV29-1 and TRBJ2-7; D uncertain. Germline loops: CDR1 SQVTM, CDR2 ANQGSEA. Trimming took off 0 bases at V and 9 bases at J, with 15 bases between the two ends. CDR3 size: 13 residues. This CDR3 is CSVEEGRKTGQYF. The CDR3 DNA reads as TGCAGCGTTGAAGAGGGTCGCAAAACGGGGCAGTACTTC.

V usage is TRBV7-8 and J usage is TRBJ2-5; 8 bases line up with TRBD1. CDR1 and CDR2 (germline): SGHVS, FQNEAQ. This CDR3 comprises 16 residues. Trimming cost V 5 bases and J 7 bases; bases outside gene matches: 15. CDR3 residues: CASSPQWGDRIGTQYF. In DNA, the CDR3 is TGTGCCAGCAGCCCCCAATGGGGGGACAGGATTGGGACCCAGTACTTC.

This clonotype was found many times. The chain links TRBV12-3 or TRBV12-4 to TRBJ2-7, with TRBD1 identical over 7 bases. This CDR3 is 14 amino acids long. The trim removed 6 bases at V and 2 bases at J, leaving 7 bases unmatched. In nucleotides, the CDR3 is TGTGCCAGCAGCCGCGGACAGGTGACCTACGAGCAGTACTTC. Encoded protein: CASSRGQVTYEQYF.